This T cell receptor beta chain originates from a study of OX40 agonist ivuxolimab in advanced cancers. Whole-study context: Patients with prior anti-PD-1, anti-PD-L1 or anti-CTLA-4 therapy were eligible; 40% had some.

For this clone: Its antigen remains unidentified.

Germline V gives CDR1 SGHRS, CDR2 YFSETQ. Trimming at V came to 0 bases and at J to 4 bases, leaving 5 bases not matched to a gene. The length of the CDR3 is 16 residues. Clones were read by immunoSEQ multiplex PCR, and TCRdb kept only the in-frame ones, dropping some. Here the sample spans 25,000 to 35,000 clones, about 80% being singletons. Study-wide findings and caveats: In the 0.1 to 3.0 mg/kg range, CD4+ and CD8+ blood T cells had expanded clonally by week 6.

The specimen was CD4+ or CD8+ T cells sorted from blood, collected in a trial of the OX40 agonist ivuxolimab. This clonotype was obtained from an adult with an advanced solid tumor such as melanoma, head and neck, liver or kidney cancer. The V and J genes are TRBV5-1 and TRBJ2-7, with TRBD2 matching over 12 bases. The CDR3 sequence: CASSLGLAGAFYEQYF. The CDR3 coding sequence is TGCGCCAGCAGCTTGGGACTAGCGGGAGCCTTTTACGAGCAGTACTTC.